This entry lists 14 T cell receptor beta chains sequenced from one sample in a study of T cells after yellow fever vaccination. MiXCR was run by TCRdb on the 5' RACE reads, yielding one entry per CDR3 protein. The sample shows about 630,000 distinct CDR3 sequences, around an eighth of them seen only once. Here the sequenced sample was PBMCs, taken on the day of the yellow fever booster vaccination. Receptors were obtained from a man aged 25 to 45 who received the YFV17D yellow fever vaccine.

The CDR3 DNA follows: TGTGCCAGCAGCTTGGGGGCGCAGGCTGAAGCTTTCTTT. The encoded protein is CASSLGAQAEAFF. The gene calls are TRBV7-8 and TRBJ1-1; a possible D gene is TRBD1 (6 bases). The germline gives CDR1 SGHVS, CDR2 FQNEAQ. The V gene lost 3 bases and the J gene lost 6 bases, with 11 bases spanning the gap. The CDR3 loop spans 13 amino acids.

J is TRBJ2-3 and V is TRBV21-1; TRBD2, the table's D call, was not compared with the DNA. TRBV21-1 is shown as a pseudogene. This CDR3 is 17 amino acids long. In nucleotides, the CDR3 is TGTGCCAGCAGCTACCCCTTAAGCGGGAGGTGTGGAGATACGCAGTATTTT. Translated: CASSYPLSGRCGDTQYF.

The chain uses TRBV14 and TRBJ2-3; D call uncertain. The CDR3 extends over 14 amino acids. Trimming left V 3 bases short and J 0 bases short, with 7 bases between. CDR1 and CDR2 from the germline V gene are SGHDN and FVKESK. The CDR3 DNA follows: TGTGCCAGCAGCCACGTCCCTAGCACAGATACGCAGTATTTT. It encodes CASSHVPSTDTQYF.

This clonotype has more than one count but fewer than ten. The genes are TRBV2 and TRBJ2-7; D possibly corresponds to TRBD1 (6 bases). The CDR3 length is 12 residues. Germline lookup yields CDR1 SNHLY and CDR2 FYNNEI. Trimming removed 5 bases from V and 5 bases from J, with 10 bases in between. In nucleotides, the CDR3 is TGTGCCAGCAGTACAGGGATAGACGAGCAGTACTTC. It codes for CASSTGIDEQYF.

The table lists this clonotype with a few counts. The chain's CDR3 is CSVESTGYEQYF. The CDR3 nucleotides read TGCAGCGTTGAAAGCACAGGCTACGAGCAGTACTTC. The chain carries TRBV29-1 and TRBJ2-7; D possibly corresponds to TRBD1 (5 bases). Germline assignment: CDR1 SQVTM and CDR2 ANQGSEA. V gave up 2 bases and J gave up 3 bases, with 8 bases separating them. CDR3 length equals 12 residues.

This clonotype was seen more than once but under ten times. The CDR3 protein is CANPAPGLAPGGQFF. The CDR3 coding sequence is TGTGCCAACCCCGCCCCGGGACTAGCGCCTGGGGGGCAGTTCTTC. V and J are TRBV5-4 and TRBJ2-1; 10 bases match TRBD2. Germline lookup yields CDR1 SGHNT and CDR2 YYREEE (reference sequence). The V segment lost 9 bases and the J segment 12 bases; nucleotides outside the gene matches: 18. The CDR3 runs to 15 residues.

This clonotype was found many times. J is TRBJ2-7 and V is TRBV7-2; 11 bases are shared with TRBD2. The ends lost 5 bases at V and 0 bases at J; junction bases unmatched: 6. CDR1 and CDR2 from the germline V gene are SGHTA and FQGNSA. The CDR3 consists of 16 residues. The CDR3 reads CASSPSGRTVSYEQYF. In DNA form, the CDR3 reads TGTGCCAGCAGCCCTAGCGGGAGGACTGTCTCCTACGAGCAGTACTTC.

The chain links TRBV7-2 to TRBJ2-1; no definite D call. CDR3 size: 14 residues. V lost 10 bases and J 3 bases, leaving 16 bases between the germline ends. CDR1 and CDR2 from the germline V gene are SGHTA and FQGNSA. This chain's CDR3 is CATQPRLLYNEQFF. Written as DNA, the CDR3 is TGTGCCACCCAACCTAGACTCCTCTACAATGAGCAGTTCTTC.

This clonotype was seen at least ten times. The chain carries TRBV7-2 and TRBJ2-7, with TRBD2 matching over 13 bases. Germline CDR1 is SGHTA and CDR2 is FQGNSA. The junction had 0 bases not matched to a gene; V was cut back by 2 bases and J by 2 bases. The CDR3 extends over 15 amino acids. The CDR3 sequence: CASSLTSGRAYEQYF. The CDR3 region has the DNA TGTGCCAGCAGCTTAACTAGCGGGAGGGCCTACGAGCAGTACTTC.

This clonotype has a handful of counts. The gene calls are TRBV15 and TRBJ2-7; 11 bases fit TRBD2. CDR1 is LNHNV, CDR2 YYDKDF, per germline (reference sequence). The CDR3 covers 18 residues. J gave up 3 bases and V 3 bases, and 13 bases lay outside the gene matches. The CDR3 spells CATSSTSGSKVKDYEQYF. In DNA form, the CDR3 reads TGTGCCACCAGCAGCACTAGCGGGAGTAAAGTAAAGGACTACGAGCAGTACTTC. The variable domain in full, with the rest retrieved from reference TRBV15 and TRBJ2-7, is DAMVIQNPRYQVTQFGKPVTLSCSQTLNHNVMYWYQQKSSQAPKLLFHYYDKDFNNEADTPDNFQSRRPNTSFCFLDIRSPGLGDTAMYLCATSSTSGSKVKDYEQYFGPGTRLTVT.

V usage is TRBV5-6 and J usage is TRBJ2-7; tentative D call: TRBD1 (6 bases). The CDR3 length is 18 residues. Germline V gene data show CDR1 as SGHDT and CDR2 as YYEEEE. Trimming took 4 bases from V and 0 from J, leaving 23 bases between them. The CDR3 loop reads CASSAYWTDGRRSYEQYF. CDR3 nucleotide sequence: TGTGCCAGCAGCGCCTACTGGACAGACGGTCGGCGCTCCTACGAGCAGTACTTC.

The CDR3 DNA follows: TGCGCCAGCAGCTTCCGGGACCCTTCCTACGAGCAGTACTTC. It is translated as CASSFRDPSYEQYF. The chain recombines TRBV5-1 with TRBJ2-7, with D perhaps matching TRBD1 or TRBD2 (5 bases each). The length of the CDR3 is 14 residues. The ends were cut back, 2 bases at V and 1 base at J, with 10 bases in the middle. In germline, CDR1 is SGHRS, CDR2 YFSETQ. Using reference TRBV5-1 and TRBJ2-7 for the parts outside the CDR3, the full variable domain is KAGVTQTPRYLIKTRGQQVTLSCSPISGHRSVSWYQQTPGQGLQFLFEYFSETQRNKGNFPGRFSGRQFSNSRSEMNVSTLELGDSALYLCASSFRDPSYEQYFGPGTRLTVT.

This clonotype was counted ten times or more. The chain has TRBV5-1 and TRBJ2-7; D is unresolved. The CDR3 has 13 residues. CDR1 is SGHRS and CDR2 is YFSETQ in the germline V gene. V dropped 2 bases and J dropped 0 bases, with 6 bases sitting between them. The CDR3 sequence is CASSFESSYEQYF. The CDR3 DNA is TGCGCCAGCAGCTTCGAGAGCTCCTACGAGCAGTACTTC.

This clonotype was found many times. The chain has TRBV6-2 or TRBV6-3 and TRBJ2-7, with a tentative D call TRBD1 (5 bases). V was clipped by 6 bases and J by 0 bases, with 9 bases between them. CDR1 is MNHEY and CDR2 is SVGEGT in the germline V gene. The CDR3 is 13 amino acids. DNA for the CDR3: TGTGCCAGCAGCCGCAGGGACTCCTACGAGCAGTACTTC. The encoded protein is CASSRRDSYEQYF.